The entry below describes one TCR beta chain. Per the original data handling: Estimation of nucleated cell counts was performed using reference gene primer amplification. TCRdb's table, derived via immunoSEQ multiplex PCR, lists solely in-frame clones and lacks some. V, J and clone size are those of that table, while D and trimming were read from the DNA. Of about 190,000 clones in the sample, about 90% were seen once. The CDR3 contains 15 residues. Trimming took 4 bases from V and 3 from J, leaving 17 bases between them. Germline V CDR1 and CDR2: SGDLS, YYNGEE. This sample stems from a study of blood T cell repertoires in COVID-19. Study-level background: There were acute and convalescent COVID-19 samples, and they came from the United States, Italy and Spain. PBMCs, B-cell-depleted T cells, or T cells provided the cDNA or gDNA that made up the material.

V usage is TRBV9 and J usage is TRBJ2-7, with a tentative D call TRBD1 (6 bases). Sequences were obtained from peripheral blood. This receptor was taken from a man in his forties or fifties with acute or convalescent COVID-19. CDR3 loop: CASSIRDTPFYEQYF. The CDR3 region has the DNA TGTGCCAGCAGCATAAGGGACACCCCCTTCTACGAGCAGTACTTC.